What follows are 21 T cell receptor beta chains derived from one specimen sequenced in a study of blood T cell repertoires in COVID-19. The method was immunoSEQ multiplex PCR; TCRdb's version includes in-frame clones alone and lacks a portion of them. This sample has under 300,000 clones, with around 84% found just once. The sequencing sample was made of peripheral blood. The receptors derive from a woman in her thirties or forties who had recovered from COVID-19.

The chain combines TRBV30 with TRBJ2-5; the match to TRBD2 covers 9 bases. The trim removed 2 bases at V and 3 bases at J, leaving 4 bases unmatched. This CDR3 region has 14 residues. CDR1 is GTSNPN, CDR2 SVGIG, per germline (reference sequence). CDR3 sequence reads: CAWSQGLAEETQYF. CDR3 in DNA: TGTGCCTGGAGTCAGGGACTAGCCGAAGAGACCCAGTACTTC.

V is TRBV2 and J is TRBJ2-7; 7 bases fit TRBD2. J gave up 8 bases and V 8 bases, and 9 bases lay outside the gene matches. This CDR3 comprises 12 residues. CDR1 and CDR2 (germline): SNHLY, FYNNEI. The CDR3 DNA follows: TGTGCCAGCCGAACCGCCGGGACTAAGCAGTACTTC. Translated: CASRTAGTKQYF.

In its sample, this clone was seen a few times. The CDR3 spells CASSQGGRGTEAFF. CDR3 in DNA: TGTGCCAGCAGCCAAGGCGGCAGGGGCACTGAAGCTTTCTTT. V usage is TRBV4-2 and J usage is TRBJ1-1; TRBD1 is a possible D gene (6 bases). V shed 1 base and J shed 4 bases, with 10 bases lying between them. Germline CDR1 is LGHNA and CDR2 is YNFKEQ. The CDR3 runs to 14 residues.

The chain has TRBV2 and TRBJ1-1; D is perhaps TRBD1 (6 bases). Trimming left V 2 bases short and J 3 bases short, with 10 bases between. The CDR3 sequence is 14 residues long. Germline CDR1 and CDR2: SNHLY and FYNNEI. The CDR3 sequence is CASSEWAGDTEAFF. Here the CDR3 DNA reads TGTGCCAGCAGTGAATGGGCAGGGGACACTGAAGCTTTCTTT.

V is TRBV3-1 (or the pseudogene TRBV3-2) and J is TRBJ2-5; 12 nucleotides match TRBD2. V lost 1 base and J lost 5; bases outside the gene matches: 8. The CDR3 has 17 amino acids. Germline CDR1 and CDR2: LGHDT and YNNKEL (reference sequence). Here the CDR3 DNA reads TGTGCCAGCAGCCAAGGTGGGCTAGCGGGGGGGCAGGAGACCCAGTACTTC. Protein: CASSQGGLAGGQETQYF.

This clone turned up a few times. The chain carries TRBV5-1 and TRBJ1-1, with TRBD1 matching 7 bases. CDR1 SGHRS and CDR2 YFSETQ come from the germline V gene. The V and J ends lost 4 bases and 0 bases, in that order; junction bases with no gene match: 9. CDR3 length equals 16 residues. The CDR3 sequence is CASSPGQANMNTEAFF. The CDR3 DNA follows: TGCGCCAGCAGCCCCGGACAGGCCAACATGAACACTGAAGCTTTCTTT.

V usage is TRBV7-9 and J usage is TRBJ1-2, with D unresolved. V lost 0 bases, J lost 5 bases, and 7 bases lay in between. The germline CDR1 and CDR2 sequences are SEHNR and FQNEAQ (reference sequence). This CDR3 is 13 amino acids long. CDR3 nucleotide sequence: TGTGCCAGCAGCTTAGCGGCCAATTATGGCTACACCTTC. Its translation is CASSLAANYGYTF.

The rearrangement joins TRBV7-9 to TRBJ2-7; possible D gene TRBD1, 6 bases. Trimming pared 4 bases from V and 2 bases from J, leaving 12 bases between. The germline V gene encodes CDR1 SEHNR and CDR2 FQNEAQ (reference sequence). The CDR3 loop spans 14 amino acids. CDR3 nucleotide sequence: TGTGCCAGCAGCTACGGGACAACCACCTACGAGCAGTACTTC. This sequence encodes CASSYGTTTYEQYF.

This clone was detected only once. The rearrangement links TRBV5-1 to TRBJ2-3; TRBD2 matches at 12 bases. This CDR3 contains 15 residues. With 6 bases clipped from V and 4 bases from J, the junction kept 6 bases outside the gene matches. The V gene's germline CDR1 is SGHRS and CDR2 YFSETQ. CDR3 sequence (DNA): TGCGCCAGCATGGACCCTAGCGGGGGGGCAGATACGCAGTATTTT. Its translation: CASMDPSGGADTQYF.

This chain connects TRBV14 to TRBJ1-1; D is unresolved. The CDR3 is 13 amino acids. CDR1 is SGHDN and CDR2 is FVKESK in the germline V gene. The V and J ends lost 1 base and 1 base respectively, with 4 bases between them. CDR3 protein: CASSQVRNTEAFF. For the CDR3, the DNA is TGTGCCAGCAGCCAAGTCAGGAACACTGAAGCTTTCTTT.

The chain carries TRBV24-1 and TRBJ1-2, with 8 bases lining up with TRBD1. Germline trimming cut 1 base from V and 6 bases from J; bases unmatched to any gene: 3. CDR1 and CDR2 (germline): KGHDR, SFDVKD. The CDR3 has 14 residues. This chain's CDR3 is CATSDFNRGDGYTF. The CDR3 nucleotides are TGTGCCACCAGTGATTTTAACAGGGGGGATGGCTACACCTTC.

This clone was observed many times. V and J are TRBV2 and TRBJ1-5; possible D gene TRBD1, 6 bases. CDR1 is SNHLY and CDR2 is FYNNEI in the germline V gene. V dropped 6 bases and J dropped 0 bases, with 12 bases sitting between them. This CDR3 contains 15 residues. CDR3 in amino acids: CASSHNRDSNQPQHF. Here the CDR3 DNA reads TGTGCCAGCAGCCACAACAGGGATAGCAATCAGCCCCAGCATTTT.

The chain employs TRBV6-6 and TRBJ1-2, with 7 bases matching TRBD1. After removal of 5 bases from V and 5 bases from J, the junction contained 2 bases not matched to a gene. The germline CDR1 and CDR2 sequences are MNHNY and SVGAGI (reference sequence). This CDR3 spans 12 amino acids. CDR3 sequence reads: CASSRDSYGYTF. In nucleotides, the CDR3 is TGTGCCAGCAGTAGGGACAGTTATGGCTACACCTTC.

The V and J genes are TRBV2 and TRBJ1-5, with D tentatively TRBD1 (6 bases). The V gene lost 6 bases and the J gene lost 4 bases, with 13 bases spanning the gap. The V gene's germline CDR1 is SNHLY and CDR2 FYNNEI. The CDR3 contains 14 residues. The CDR3: CASRLTGRNQPQHF. The CDR3 DNA is TGTGCCAGCAGACTTACAGGGAGAAATCAGCCCCAGCATTTT.

As DNA, the CDR3 is TGTGCCAGCAGCCAAGCTGCAGGGGGCACCGGGGAGCTGTTTTTT. It codes for CASSQAAGGTGELFF. J is TRBJ2-2 and V is TRBV3-1 (or the pseudogene TRBV3-2); 7 bases map to TRBD1. Per germline, CDR1 LGHDT and CDR2 YNNKEL (reference sequence). The V gene end was trimmed by 1 base and the J gene end by 4 bases; junction bases not matched to a gene: 3. CDR3 length: 15 amino acids.

V usage is TRBV9 and J usage is TRBJ2-1, with 7 bases aligning to TRBD1. In germline, CDR1 is SGDLS, CDR2 YYNGEE. This CDR3 region has 13 residues. V was clipped by 3 bases and J by 7 bases; unmatched bases: 4. The CDR3 is CASSAYRGNEQFF. The CDR3 nucleotides are TGTGCCAGCAGCGCCTACAGGGGAAATGAGCAGTTCTTC.

The sample holds many counts of this clone. V usage is TRBV3-1 (or the pseudogene TRBV3-2) and J usage is TRBJ1-5; perhaps TRBD1 as D (5 bases). Germline assignment: CDR1 LGHDT and CDR2 YNNKEL (reference sequence). Trimming took off 1 base at V and 7 bases at J, with 14 bases between the two ends. This CDR3 comprises 15 residues. CDR3 sequence (DNA): TGTGCCAGCAGCCAAGGCGGTGGGGGGAGGCAGCCCCAGCATTTT. It codes for CASSQGGGGRQPQHF.

This clone occurred a few times. The rearrangement uses TRBV6-1 and TRBJ2-3; the D gene is possibly TRBD2 (7 bases). Trimming cost V 2 bases and J 6 bases, with 18 bases left between them. There are 16 residues in the CDR3. Looked up from germline, CDR1 is MNHNS and CDR2 is SASEGT. CDR3 bases: TGTGCCAGCAGTGAACAAGAGGGGGAGGGCGGGGATACGCAGTATTTT. Translated, it gives CASSEQEGEGGDTQYF.

This chain links TRBV21-1 with TRBJ2-2; the tabulated D call, TRBD1, remains unverified against the DNA. TRBV21-1 has pseudogene status. The CDR3 spans 17 residues. The CDR3 is CASSKTPGQQNTGELFF. For the CDR3, the DNA is TGTGCCAGCAGCAAAACCCCGGGACAACAGAACACCGGGGAGCTGTTTTTT.

V usage is TRBV9 and J usage is TRBJ2-3, with D possibly TRBD1 on 5 matching bases. Trimming removed 2 bases at V and 8 bases at J, with 9 bases between. Germline CDR1 is SGDLS and CDR2 is YYNGEE. This CDR3 is built from 12 residues. The CDR3 region has the DNA TGTGCCAGCAGCGTCTCTAGGGGTACGCAGTATTTT. Translated: CASSVSRGTQYF.

This clone was counted a single time. The chain couples TRBV3-1 (or the pseudogene TRBV3-2) to TRBJ2-7, with D possibly matching TRBD1 (6 bases). Trimming removed 4 bases at V and 3 bases at J, with 19 bases between. Germline lookup yields CDR1 LGHDT and CDR2 YNNKEL (reference sequence). This CDR3 region has 16 residues. CDR3 in DNA: TGTGCCAGCAGCCGATACTACAGGGAAGCGATCTACGAGCAGTACTTC. Protein sequence: CASSRYYREAIYEQYF.